This T cell receptor (beta chain) was captured by sequencing in a study of blood T cells in healthy people across ages. This clonotype came up many times. For the second PCR, which ran for 7 to 11 cycles, a sample-barcoded 5' primer and a J-beta primer mix were used. TCRdb re-analysed the 5' RACE reads in MiXCR, keeping a single row per CDR3 protein. Altogether 1.2 million to 1.5 million distinct CDR3 sequences are present, around 42% being singletons, with the ten largest covering 7% to 9.5%. The sample consisted of blood. The sequence derives from a woman younger than 35 in good health.

The CDR3 here is CASSFSGVSTDTQYF. The CDR3 DNA follows: TGTGCCAGCAGCTTCAGCGGGGTTAGCACAGATACGCAGTATTTT. The V and J genes are TRBV7-9 and TRBJ2-3; 7 bases match TRBD2. Germline V gene lookup returns CDR1 SEHNR and CDR2 FQNEAQ (reference sequence). This CDR3 comprises 15 residues. The V segment lost 3 bases and the J segment 0 bases; nucleotides outside the gene matches: 3.